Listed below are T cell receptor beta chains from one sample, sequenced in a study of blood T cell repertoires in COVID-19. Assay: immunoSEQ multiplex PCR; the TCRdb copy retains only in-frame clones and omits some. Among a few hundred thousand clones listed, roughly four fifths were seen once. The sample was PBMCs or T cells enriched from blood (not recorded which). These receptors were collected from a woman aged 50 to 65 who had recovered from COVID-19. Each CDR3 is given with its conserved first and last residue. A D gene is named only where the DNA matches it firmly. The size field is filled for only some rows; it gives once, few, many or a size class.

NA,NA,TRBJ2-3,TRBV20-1,CSASAGIADTQYF,TGCAGTGCTAGTGCCGGGATAGCAGATACGCAGTATTTT
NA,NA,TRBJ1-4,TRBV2,CASSFTGKLFF,TGTGCCAGCAGTTTTACAGGAAAACTGTTTTTT
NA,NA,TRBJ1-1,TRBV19,CASSTGTLNTEAFF,TGTGCCAGTAGTACCGGGACATTGAACACTGAAGCTTTCTTT
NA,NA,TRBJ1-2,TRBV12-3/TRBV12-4,CASSLARFGYTF,TGTGCCAGCAGTTTAGCGCGGTTTGGCTACACCTTC
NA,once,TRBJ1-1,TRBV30,CAWSVAQVMGEAFF,TGTGCCTGGAGTGTCGCACAGGTGATGGGAGAAGCTTTCTTT
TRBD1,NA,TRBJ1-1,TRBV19,CASSLQGVSTEAFF,TGTGCCAGTAGTCTCCAGGGGGTGTCCACTGAAGCTTTCTTT
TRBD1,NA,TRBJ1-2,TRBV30,CAWSAGTGGSNYGYTF,TGTGCCTGGAGTGCCGGGACAGGGGGCTCGAACTATGGCTACACCTTC
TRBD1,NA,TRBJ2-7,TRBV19,CASSPNPTGAYEQYF,TGTGCCAGTTCTCCCAATCCGACAGGGGCCTACGAGCAGTACTTC
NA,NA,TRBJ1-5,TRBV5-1,CASSLDTNQPQHF,TGCGCCAGCAGCTTGGATACTAATCAGCCCCAGCATTTT
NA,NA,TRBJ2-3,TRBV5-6,CASSLGGGGSADTQYF,TGTGCCAGCAGCTTGGGCGGTGGAGGGAGCGCAGATACGCAGTATTTT
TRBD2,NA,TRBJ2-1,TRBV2,CASSGQLRLAGNYNEQFF,TGTGCCAGCAGTGGACAGCTTAGACTAGCGGGAAATTACAATGAGCAGTTCTTC
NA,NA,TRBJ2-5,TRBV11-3,CASSLHSQETQYF,TGTGCCAGCAGTCTCCACTCGCAAGAGACCCAGTACTTC
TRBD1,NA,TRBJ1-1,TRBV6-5,CASSYTSSGQGAAFF,TGTGCCAGCAGTTACACGTCTTCCGGACAGGGAGCAGCTTTCTTT
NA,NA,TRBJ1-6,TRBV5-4,CASSRDGPQGNSPLHF,TGTGCCAGCAGCCGAGACGGGCCTCAGGGGAATTCACCCCTCCACTTT
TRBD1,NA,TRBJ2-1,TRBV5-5,CASSPGTGTGNEQFF,TGTGCCAGCAGCCCCGGGACAGGGACGGGCAATGAGCAGTTCTTC
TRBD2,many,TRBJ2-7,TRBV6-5,CASRGGLAHNYEQYF,TGTGCCAGCAGGGGGGGACTAGCGCATAACTACGAGCAGTACTTC
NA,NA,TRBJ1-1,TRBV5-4,CASSSGGTGNTEAFF,TGTGCCAGCAGCTCCGGGGGGACGGGGAACACTGAAGCTTTCTTT
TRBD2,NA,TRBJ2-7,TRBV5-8,CASSFPGLAENFYEQYF,TGTGCCAGCAGCTTCCCGGGACTAGCGGAGAACTTCTACGAGCAGTACTTC
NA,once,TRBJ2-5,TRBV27,CASRFYRDAAQYF,TGTGCCAGCAGATTTTACAGGGACGCGGCCCAGTACTTC
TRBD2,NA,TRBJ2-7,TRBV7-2,CASSLADNSGGEQYF,TGTGCCAGCAGCTTAGCGGATAATAGCGGGGGCGAGCAGTACTTC
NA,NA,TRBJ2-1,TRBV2,CATVSGPHSYNEQFF,TGTGCCACCGTTTCCGGTCCCCACTCCTACAATGAGCAGTTCTTC
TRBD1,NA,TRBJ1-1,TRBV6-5,CASKDRGATEAFF,TGTGCCAGTAAGGACAGGGGCGCGACTGAAGCTTTCTTT
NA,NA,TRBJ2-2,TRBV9,CASSGGNANTGELFF,TGTGCCAGCAGCGGCGGGAACGCGAACACCGGGGAGCTGTTTTTT
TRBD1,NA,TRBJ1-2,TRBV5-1,CASSSRQGAMATYGYTF,TGCGCCAGCAGCTCACGTCAGGGGGCGATGGCTACCTATGGCTACACCTTC
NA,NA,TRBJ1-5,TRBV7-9,CASSLDAGGNQPQHF,TGTGCCAGCAGCTTAGATGCGGGCGGCAATCAGCCCCAGCATTTT
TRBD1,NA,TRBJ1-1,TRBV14,CASSQRTGRNTEAFF,TGTGCCAGCAGCCAAAGGACAGGGCGGAACACTGAAGCTTTCTTT
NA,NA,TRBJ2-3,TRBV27,CASKGHNTDTQYF,TGTGCCAGCAAGGGACACAACACAGATACGCAGTATTTT
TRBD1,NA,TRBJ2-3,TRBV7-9,CASSLWRQGEDTQYF,TGTGCCAGCAGCTTATGGCGACAGGGAGAAGATACGCAGTATTTT
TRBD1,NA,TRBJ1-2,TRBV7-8,CASSLSQRQGIYGYTF,TGTGCCAGCAGCTTATCCCAAAGACAGGGGATCTATGGCTACACCTTC
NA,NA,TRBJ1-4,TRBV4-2,CASSQARSYRDEKLFF,TGTGCCAGCAGCCAAGCCCGATCCTACCGAGATGAAAAACTGTTTTTT
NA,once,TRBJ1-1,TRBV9,CASSTHSRDTEAFF,TGTGCCAGCAGCACCCACTCCAGGGACACTGAAGCTTTCTTT
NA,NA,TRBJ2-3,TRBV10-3,CAISEGGALDTQYF,TGTGCCATCAGTGAAGGAGGGGCCCTAGATACGCAGTATTTT
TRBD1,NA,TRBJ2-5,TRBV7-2,CASSKISRGSGQGRETQYF,TGTGCCAGCAGCAAAATCAGTCGAGGTTCGGGACAGGGGAGAGAGACCCAGTACTTC
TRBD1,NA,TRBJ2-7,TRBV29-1,CSVETGVVYEQYF,TGCAGCGTTGAGACAGGGGTCGTATACGAGCAGTACTTC
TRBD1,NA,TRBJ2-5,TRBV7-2,CASSYTGQDEGTQYF,TGTGCCAGCAGCTATACTGGACAGGACGAAGGGACCCAGTACTTC
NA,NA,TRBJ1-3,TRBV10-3,CAISDLGGSGNTIYF,TGTGCCATCAGTGACTTGGGGGGCTCTGGAAACACCATATATTTT
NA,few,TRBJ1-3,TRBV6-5,CASSRGTEGGNTIYF,TGTGCCAGCAGCCGCGGGACGGAGGGTGGAAACACCATATATTTT
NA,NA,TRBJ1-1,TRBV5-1,CASSPGYTGKLNTEAFF,TGCGCCAGCAGCCCTGGTTACACAGGGAAACTGAACACTGAAGCTTTCTTT
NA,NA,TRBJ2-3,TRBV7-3,CASSSRGMLDTQYF,TGTGCCAGCAGCTCCCGGGGTATGCTGGATACGCAGTATTTT
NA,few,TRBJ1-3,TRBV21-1,CASSKARLGGTSGNTIYF,TGTGCCAGCAGCAAAGCGCGTCTAGGGGGAACCTCTGGAAACACCATATATTTT
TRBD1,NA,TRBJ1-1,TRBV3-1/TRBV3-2,CASSHKAGGNTEAFF,TGTGCCAGCAGCCATAAGGCAGGGGGGAACACTGAAGCTTTCTTT
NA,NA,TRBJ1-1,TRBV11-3,CASSFFPSGGMGTEAFF,TGTGCCAGCAGCTTCTTCCCCTCGGGAGGGATGGGGACTGAAGCTTTCTTT
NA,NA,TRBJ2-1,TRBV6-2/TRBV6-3,CASSKDSYNEQFF,TGTGCCAGCAGCAAGGACAGCTACAATGAGCAGTTCTTC
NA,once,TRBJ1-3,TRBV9,CASSPGLGNTIYF,TGTGCCAGCAGCCCCGGACTCGGAAACACCATATATTTT
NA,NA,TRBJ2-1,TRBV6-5,CATLVGVSINEQFF,TGTGCCACACTAGTAGGAGTTTCGATCAATGAGCAGTTCTTC
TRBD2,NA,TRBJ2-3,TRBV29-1,CSGETGTSRTQYF,TGCAGCGGGGAGACCGGGACTAGTAGGACGCAGTATTTT
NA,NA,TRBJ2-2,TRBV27,CASRWGLSTGELFF,TGTGCCAGCAGATGGGGGCTCAGCACCGGGGAGCTGTTTTTT
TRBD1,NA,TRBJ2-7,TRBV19,CASRRTGLYEQYF,TGTGCCAGTAGACGGACAGGGCTCTACGAGCAGTACTTC
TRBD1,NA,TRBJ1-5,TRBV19,CASSDQIGGSGNQPQHF,TGTGCCAGTAGTGACCAGATAGGGGGCTCGGGCAATCAGCCCCAGCATTTT
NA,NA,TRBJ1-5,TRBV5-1,CASSLALNNQPQHF,TGCGCCAGCAGCTTGGCGCTAAATAATCAGCCCCAGCATTTT
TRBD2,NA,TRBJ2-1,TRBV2,CASSSSGYDNEQFF,TGTGCCAGCAGTAGTAGCGGGTACGACAATGAGCAGTTCTTC
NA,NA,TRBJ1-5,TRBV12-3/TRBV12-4,CAPRPQHF,TGTGCCCCGCGGCCCCAGCATTTT